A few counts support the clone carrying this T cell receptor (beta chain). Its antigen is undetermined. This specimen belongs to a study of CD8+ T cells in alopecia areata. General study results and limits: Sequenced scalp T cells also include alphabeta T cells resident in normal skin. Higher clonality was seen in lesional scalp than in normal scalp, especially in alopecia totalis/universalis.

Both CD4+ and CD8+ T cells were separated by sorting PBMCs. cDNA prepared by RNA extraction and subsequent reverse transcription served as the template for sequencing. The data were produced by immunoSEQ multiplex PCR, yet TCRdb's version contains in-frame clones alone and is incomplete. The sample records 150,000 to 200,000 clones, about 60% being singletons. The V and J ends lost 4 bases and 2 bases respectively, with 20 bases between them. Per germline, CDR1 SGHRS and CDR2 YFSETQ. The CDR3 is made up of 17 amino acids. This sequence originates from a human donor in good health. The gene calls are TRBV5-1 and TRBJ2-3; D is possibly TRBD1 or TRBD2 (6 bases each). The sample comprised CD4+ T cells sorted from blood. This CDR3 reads CASSPHGTGANTDTQYF. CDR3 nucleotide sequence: TGCGCCAGCAGCCCACATGGGACGGGGGCCAACACAGATACGCAGTATTTT.